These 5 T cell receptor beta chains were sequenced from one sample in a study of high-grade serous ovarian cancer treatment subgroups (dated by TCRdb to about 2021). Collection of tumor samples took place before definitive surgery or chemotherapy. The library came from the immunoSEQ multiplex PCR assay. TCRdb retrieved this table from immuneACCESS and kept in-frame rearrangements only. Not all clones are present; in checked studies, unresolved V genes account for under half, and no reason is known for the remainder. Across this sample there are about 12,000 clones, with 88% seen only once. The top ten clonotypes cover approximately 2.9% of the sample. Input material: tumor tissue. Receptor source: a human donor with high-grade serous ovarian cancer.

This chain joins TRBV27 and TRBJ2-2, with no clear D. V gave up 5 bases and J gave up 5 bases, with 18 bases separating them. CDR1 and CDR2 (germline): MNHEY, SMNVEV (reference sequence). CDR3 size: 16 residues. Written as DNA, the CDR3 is TGTGCCAGCAGTCCCGACCTTCTGCTGGGGACCGGGGAGCTGTTTTTT. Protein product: CASSPDLLLGTGELFF.

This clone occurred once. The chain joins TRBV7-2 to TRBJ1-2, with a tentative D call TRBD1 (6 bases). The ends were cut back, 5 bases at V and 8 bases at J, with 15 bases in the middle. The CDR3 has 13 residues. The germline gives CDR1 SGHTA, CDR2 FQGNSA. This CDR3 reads CASSPAGEGGYTF. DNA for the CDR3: TGTGCCAGCAGCCCAGCAGGGGAGGGAGGCTACACCTTC.

The CDR3 sequence is CATSRGFGSSYEQYF. CDR3 nucleotide sequence: TGTGCCACCAGCAGAGGATTCGGGAGCTCCTACGAGCAGTACTTC. The V gene is TRBV15, the J gene TRBJ2-7; D may be TRBD2 (6 bases). Germline loops: CDR1 LNHNV, CDR2 YYDKDF (reference sequence). V gave up 1 base and J gave up 0 bases, with 10 bases separating them. The CDR3 is made up of 15 amino acids.

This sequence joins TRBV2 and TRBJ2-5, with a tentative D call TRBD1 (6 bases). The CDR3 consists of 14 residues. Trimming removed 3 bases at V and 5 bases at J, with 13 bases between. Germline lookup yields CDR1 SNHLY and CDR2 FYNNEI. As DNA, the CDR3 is TGTGCCAGCAGTGATCCAGGGGCTATTGAGACCCAGTACTTC. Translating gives CASSDPGAIETQYF.

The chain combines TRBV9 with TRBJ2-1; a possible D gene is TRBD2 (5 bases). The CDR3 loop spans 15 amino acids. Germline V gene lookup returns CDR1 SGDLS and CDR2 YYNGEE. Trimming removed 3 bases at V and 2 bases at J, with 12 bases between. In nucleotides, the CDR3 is TGTGCCAGCAGCGCTCCCGGGATTACCTACAATGAGCAGTTCTTC. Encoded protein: CASSAPGITYNEQFF.